One and the same sample provided the 2 T cell receptor beta chains below, sequenced in a study of immune evolution from preneoplasia to lung adenocarcinoma. Only in-frame clones appear in the TCRdb table, and some are missing; sequencing was by immunoSEQ multiplex PCR. This table holds more than 2,500 clones, 87% found once. Sequenced: FFPE adjacent normal lung tissue. Receptors were obtained from a person between 65 and 79 years old with lung adenocarcinoma.

This chain links TRBV5-1 with TRBJ1-2; D uncertain. Trimming stripped 0 bases from V and 5 bases from J, with 2 bases between. The CDR3 extends over 11 amino acids. Germline assignment: CDR1 SGHRS and CDR2 YFSETQ. The CDR3 reads CASSLGYGYTF. The CDR3 DNA reads TGCGCCAGCAGCTTGGGGTATGGCTACACCTTC.

In its sample, this clone was seen a few times. This chain connects TRBV5-6 to TRBJ1-1, with TRBD1 as a possible D gene (5 bases). Germline CDR1 and CDR2: SGHDT and YYEEEE. The CDR3 totals 12 residues. Trimming shortened V by 4 bases and J by 7 bases, and 11 bases separated the two germline ends. DNA of the CDR3: TGTGCCAGCAGCCCCTGGGGCAGTGAAGCTTTCTTT. Amino acids: CASSPWGSEAFF.